This record looks at one T cell receptor (beta chain) sequence and its context. The sample is drawn from a study of early T cells in non-severe SARS-CoV-2 infection. TCRdb processed the 5' RACE reads anew with MiXCR; each CDR3 protein has one entry. The top ten clones hold roughly 10% of a sample with about 23,000 distinct CDR3 sequences, less than 6.5% of them seen once. This sequence was found in an adult who was a healthcare worker with PCR-confirmed SARS-CoV-2 infection or an uninfected control (not recorded which). Input material: whole blood.

The DNA for the CDR3 is TGTGCCAGCAGCCAAGTCGACACTACCAAAAACATTCAGTACTTC. Translated: CASSQVDTTKNIQYF. The rearrangement uses TRBV3-1 and TRBJ2-4; unclear D gene. This CDR3 is 15 amino acids long. V shed 1 base and J shed 2 bases, with 9 bases lying between them. Germline loops: CDR1 LGHDT, CDR2 YNNKEL (reference sequence).